The T cell receptor beta chain described here comes from a study of blood T cell repertoires in COVID-19. Study-wide background: Italy, Spain and the United States were the sources of the convalescent and acute COVID-19 samples. The cDNA or gDNA used as material had been derived from T cells, B-cell-depleted T cells, or PBMCs.

Original analysis: Estimates of nucleated cell counts were drawn from the amplification of reference gene primers. Assay used: immunoSEQ multiplex PCR; TCRdb lists only in-frame clones, some missing. The V and J calls and clone size were taken over from that table, and D and trimming were inferred from the DNA. Seen here are about 240,000 clones, approximately 80% observed once, and the top ten hold over 8%. Per germline, CDR1 KGHSH and CDR2 LQKENI. V dropped 3 bases and J dropped 3 bases, with 8 bases sitting between them. This CDR3 comprises 14 residues. This clone was seen a handful of times. The genes are TRBV18 and TRBJ2-2; D not resolved. The sequence was obtained from a woman aged 80 or over with acute or convalescent COVID-19. Sequenced sample: peripheral blood. This chain's CDR3 is CASSPLQDTGELFF. CDR3 DNA sequence: TGTGCCAGCTCACCGTTGCAGGACACCGGGGAGCTGTTTTTT.